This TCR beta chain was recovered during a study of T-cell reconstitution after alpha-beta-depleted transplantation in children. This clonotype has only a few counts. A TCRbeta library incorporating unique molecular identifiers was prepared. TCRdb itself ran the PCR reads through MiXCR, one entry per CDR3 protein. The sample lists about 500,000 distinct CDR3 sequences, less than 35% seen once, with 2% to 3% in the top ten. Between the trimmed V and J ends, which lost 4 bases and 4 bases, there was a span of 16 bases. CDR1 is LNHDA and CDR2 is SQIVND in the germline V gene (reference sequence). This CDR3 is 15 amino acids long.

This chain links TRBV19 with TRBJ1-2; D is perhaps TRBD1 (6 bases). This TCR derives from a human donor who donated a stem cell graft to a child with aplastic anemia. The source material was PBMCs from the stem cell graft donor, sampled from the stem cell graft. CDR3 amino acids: CASSSPGQLSYGYTF. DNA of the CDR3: TGTGCCAGTAGTAGCCCGGGACAACTATCCTATGGCTACACCTTC.